Listed below are T cell receptor beta chains from one sample, sequenced in a study of lymphopenia after photon versus proton radiotherapy. The protocol was immunoSEQ multiplex PCR, while the TCRdb copy is restricted to in-frame clones and leaves out a portion. The profile shows under 20,000 clones, under 95% of them singletons. Source: peripheral blood, taken from a patient treated with photon-based radiotherapy. The origin of the receptors is a woman between 35 and 50 years old with cholangiocarcinoma. CDR3s include the opening cysteine and the closing phenylalanine or tryptophan. A D gene is named only where the DNA matches it firmly. Rows may omit the clone size; those that give it use once, few, many or a size class.

j_call clone_size d_call v_call cdr3_aa cdr3_nt
TRBJ1-2 NA NA TRBV6-1 CASSAWTGNYGYTF TGTGCCAGCAGTGCCTGGACGGGGAACTATGGCTACACCTTC
TRBJ1-1 NA NA TRBV30 CAWSTRQPMNTEAFF TGTGCCTGGAGTACACGACAGCCTATGAACACTGAAGCTTTCTTT
TRBJ1-4 NA TRBD1 TRBV6-1 CASSAPAGGMKTNEKLFF TGTGCCAGCAGTGCCCCAGCAGGGGGGATGAAGACTAATGAAAAACTGTTTTTT
TRBJ1-1 NA NA TRBV27 CASSPRDRLGNTEAFF TGTGCCAGCAGTCCGAGGGACCGATTAGGGAACACTGAAGCTTTCTTT
TRBJ2-4 NA TRBD2 TRBV7-2 CASSLQTGGAKNIQYF TGTGCCAGCAGCTTACAGACGGGAGGAGCCAAAAACATTCAGTACTTC
TRBJ1-2 NA NA TRBV5-6 CASSFRGPGYGYTF TGTGCCAGCAGCTTCCGGGGGCCGGGCTATGGCTACACCTTC
TRBJ1-3 once NA TRBV5-1 CASSLVPTSGNTIYF TGCGCCAGCAGCTTGGTGCCGACCTCTGGAAACACCATATATTTT
TRBJ1-2 NA NA TRBV5-6 CASSTWAGTNYGYTF TGTGCCAGCAGCACGTGGGCGGGTACGAACTATGGCTACACCTTC
TRBJ1-1 NA NA TRBV15 CATPSGTEAFF TGTGCCACCCCCTCGGGCACTGAAGCTTTCTTT
TRBJ2-1 NA NA TRBV9 CASSVATGSSYNEQFF TGTGCCAGCAGCGTAGCTACGGGTAGCTCCTACAATGAGCAGTTCTTC
TRBJ2-5 NA NA TRBV4-1 CASSQTHNVETQYF TGCGCCAGCAGCCAAACTCATAACGTGGAGACCCAGTACTTC
TRBJ2-7 NA TRBD2 TRBV2 CASSAARGLERYEQYF TGTGCCAGCAGTGCAGCCAGGGGACTAGAACGGTACGAGCAGTACTTC
TRBJ1-2 NA NA TRBV28 CASSLMARNYGYTF TGTGCCAGCAGTTTAATGGCGCGGAACTATGGCTACACCTTC
TRBJ2-7 NA TRBD2 TRBV19 CASSMGLAGAYEQYF TGTGCCAGTAGTATGGGCCTAGCGGGGGCCTACGAGCAGTACTTC
TRBJ2-1 NA TRBD2 TRBV27 CASSLVPSGGPYNEQFF TGTGCCAGCAGTTTGGTACCTAGCGGAGGGCCCTACAATGAGCAGTTCTTC
TRBJ2-3 NA TRBD2 TRBV7-2 CASSLASSGRATTDTQYF TGTGCCAGCAGCTTAGCATCTAGCGGGAGGGCCACCACAGATACGCAGTATTTT
TRBJ1-2 NA NA TRBV30 CAWRAGYGYTF TGTGCCTGGAGGGCTGGCTATGGCTACACCTTC
TRBJ1-1 NA TRBD1 TRBV7-8 CASSSGTARTEAFF TGTGCCAGCAGCTCGGGGACAGCTCGCACTGAAGCTTTCTTT
TRBJ2-7 NA TRBD2 TRBV27 CASSLSSSGSSYEQYF TGTGCCAGCAGTTTATCTTCCAGCGGGAGCTCCTACGAGCAGTACTTC
TRBJ1-4 NA NA TRBV5-1 CASSLEGTEKLFF TGCGCCAGCAGCTTGGAAGGGACAGAAAAACTGTTTTTT
TRBJ2-2 NA TRBD2 TRBV10-1 CASSENSGSAITGELFF TGCGCCAGCAGTGAGAATAGCGGGAGCGCAATTACCGGGGAGCTGTTTTTT
TRBJ1-1 NA NA TRBV6-1 CASNLQANTEAFF TGTGCCAGCAACTTACAGGCGAACACTGAAGCTTTCTTT
TRBJ2-2 NA NA TRBV7-9 CAGQGTGELFF TGTGCCGGACAAGGCACCGGGGAGCTGTTTTTT
TRBJ2-7 NA NA TRBV7-8 CASSPQGGFDPYEQYF TGTGCCAGCAGCCCCCAGGGGGGGTTTGACCCCTACGAGCAGTACTTC
TRBJ2-3 NA NA TRBV5-1 CASSLRGEDTQYF TGCGCCAGCAGCTTGAGAGGGGAGGATACGCAGTATTTT
TRBJ2-7 once NA TRBV4-3 CASSRNRDTGYEQYF TGCGCCAGCAGCCGGAACCGGGACACCGGGTACGAGCAGTACTTC
TRBJ2-3 NA NA TRBV5-1 CASSLPLGATSTDTQYF TGCGCCAGCAGCCTTCCCCTGGGGGCAACTAGCACAGATACGCAGTATTTT
TRBJ2-1 NA NA TRBV11-3 CASSLGAGPSANNEQFF TGTGCCAGCAGCTTAGGCGCTGGGCCTAGCGCAAACAATGAGCAGTTCTTC
TRBJ2-5 NA NA TRBV5-5 CASSPFLGQETQYF TGTGCCAGCAGCCCCTTCCTGGGACAAGAGACCCAGTACTTC
TRBJ2-7 NA NA TRBV9 CASSYGRGSSYEQYF TGTGCCAGCAGCTACGGACGGGGGAGCTCCTACGAGCAGTACTTC
TRBJ1-4 NA NA TRBV28 CASSLGGNEKLFF TGTGCCAGCAGTTTGGGGGGGAATGAAAAACTGTTTTTT
TRBJ2-7 NA TRBD2 TRBV6-1 CASSEDQGGEQYF TGTGCCAGCAGTGAAGACCAGGGAGGGGAGCAGTACTTC
TRBJ1-2 NA NA TRBV2 CASSDTRTVDTF TGTGCCAGCAGTGACACCAGGACGGTCGACACCTTC
TRBJ2-3 NA TRBD2 TRBV28 CASRTGTSGTDTQYF TGTGCCAGCAGAACCGGGACTAGCGGCACAGATACGCAGTATTTT
TRBJ2-3 NA TRBD1 TRBV7-9 CASSPPGTATDTQYF TGTGCCAGCAGTCCGCCCGGGACAGCCACAGATACGCAGTATTTT
TRBJ1-5 NA NA TRBV2 CASSEDYGSGKGF TGTGCCAGCAGTGAAGATTACGGATCGGGGAAGGGTTTT
TRBJ2-2 NA NA TRBV27 CASSFRDTGNTGELFF TGTGCCAGCAGTTTCCGGGACACAGGGAACACCGGGGAGCTGTTTTTT
TRBJ1-5 NA NA TRBV2 CASSEATLWQPQHF TGTGCCAGCAGTGAAGCGACCCTTTGGCAGCCCCAGCATTTT
TRBJ2-3 NA NA TRBV5-4 CASSFHVGDTQYF TGTGCCAGCAGCTTTCATGTAGGAGATACGCAGTATTTT
TRBJ2-7 NA NA TRBV2 CASSGQGYTYEQYF TGTGCCAGCAGTGGTCAGGGGTACACCTACGAGCAGTACTTC
TRBJ2-7 NA TRBD1 TRBV13 CASSLGTGVFVEQYF TGTGCCAGCAGCTTAGGGACAGGGGTTTTTGTAGAGCAGTACTTC
TRBJ1-4 NA TRBD1 TRBV7-9 CASSPPGTVEKLFF TGTGCCAGCAGCCCGCCGGGGACAGTCGAAAAACTGTTTTTT
TRBJ1-1 NA NA TRBV6-5 CASSYSWVGNTEAFF TGTGCCAGCAGTTACTCATGGGTAGGAAACACTGAAGCTTTCTTT
TRBJ1-4 NA NA TRBV10-3 CAISEFPFSTNEKLFF TGTGCCATCAGTGAGTTCCCGTTTTCAACTAATGAAAAACTGTTTTTT
TRBJ1-6 NA NA TRBV27 CASSLSGISSYNSPLHF TGTGCCAGCAGTTTATCGGGCATAAGCTCCTATAATTCACCCCTCCACTTT
TRBJ2-6 NA NA TRBV19 CASSLRVSGANVLTF TGTGCCAGTAGTCTGCGGGTCTCTGGGGCCAACGTCCTGACTTTC
TRBJ2-1 NA TRBD2 TRBV10-3 CAISEQAGRNNEQFF TGTGCCATCAGTGAGCAAGCGGGGAGAAACAATGAGCAGTTCTTC